These T cell receptor beta chains were read from a single sample in a study of cytomegalovirus exposure and HLA in healthy donors. Sequencing was performed with immunoSEQ multiplex PCR; in TCRdb, only in-frame clones are kept and a portion is missing. The repertoire consists of around 190,000 clones, with roughly 8.7% occurring once and the leading ten covering over 1%. Sequencing used PBMCs. The receptors were sampled from a woman younger than 45 in good health and CMV-seropositive. The CDR3 runs from the conserved cysteine through the conserved F or W. A D gene is named only where the DNA matches it firmly. The listing skips clone size in some rows; elsewhere it reads once, few, many or a size class.

cdr3_nt: TGTGCCAGCAGTGAAAGGCAGGGGGGCACCGGGGAGCTGTTTTTT; cdr3_aa: CASSERQGGTGELFF; j_call: TRBJ2-2; d_call: .; v_call: TRBV6-4; clone_size: few
cdr3_nt: TGTGCCAGCAGTTTCGGGACAGCCAACTATGGCTACACCTTC; cdr3_aa: CASSFGTANYGYTF; j_call: TRBJ1-2; d_call: TRBD1; v_call: TRBV7-3; clone_size: few
cdr3_nt: TGCGCCAGCAGCGGCGGGACTAGCGGCTACGAGCAGTACTTC; cdr3_aa: CASSGGTSGYEQYF; j_call: TRBJ2-7; d_call: TRBD2; v_call: TRBV5-1; clone_size: few
cdr3_nt: TGTGCCAGCAGCCCCTACAGGGGGCGGCTTGACTACACCTTC; cdr3_aa: CASSPYRGRLDYTF; j_call: TRBJ1-2; d_call: TRBD1; v_call: TRBV9; clone_size: .
cdr3_nt: TGTGCCAGCGTAAGACCAGGGCTTACTGAAGCTTTCTTT; cdr3_aa: CASVRPGLTEAFF; j_call: TRBJ1-1; d_call: .; v_call: TRBV19; clone_size: .
cdr3_nt: TGTGCCAGCTCACGAGGACAGTTACAAGAGACCCAGTACTTC; cdr3_aa: CASSRGQLQETQYF; j_call: TRBJ2-5; d_call: .; v_call: TRBV18; clone_size: .
cdr3_nt: TGCGCCAGCAGCCGAGGACAGGCGAGCATCGATGAGCAGTTCTTC; cdr3_aa: CASSRGQASIDEQFF; j_call: TRBJ2-1; d_call: TRBD1; v_call: TRBV4-1; clone_size: .
cdr3_nt: TGTGCCAGCAGTCACCCCCCGGATGAGCAGTTCTTC; cdr3_aa: CASSHPPDEQFF; j_call: TRBJ2-1; d_call: .; v_call: TRBV6-5; clone_size: .
cdr3_nt: TGCGCCAGCAGCTTGGGTGGAGCTGGCGAAGATACGCAGTATTTT; cdr3_aa: CASSLGGAGEDTQYF; j_call: TRBJ2-3; d_call: .; v_call: TRBV5-1; clone_size: few
cdr3_nt: TGTGCCACCAGCAGAGATCGTGGAGCAACTAATGAAAAACTGTTTTTT; cdr3_aa: CATSRDRGATNEKLFF; j_call: TRBJ1-4; d_call: .; v_call: TRBV15; clone_size: .
cdr3_nt: TGCGCCAGCAGCCAAGAGCAGGGGGCTGTCTACTATGGCTACACCTTC; cdr3_aa: CASSQEQGAVYYGYTF; j_call: TRBJ1-2; d_call: TRBD1; v_call: TRBV4-1; clone_size: few
cdr3_nt: TGTGCCAGCAGCTTGGAGTTGGCGGCACCCGGGTTCTACGAGCAGTACTTC; cdr3_aa: CASSLELAAPGFYEQYF; j_call: TRBJ2-7; d_call: .; v_call: TRBV5-5; clone_size: .
cdr3_nt: TGCGCCAGCAGCCCCTCCGGGACAGGTAGCTCCTACGAGCAGTACTTC; cdr3_aa: CASSPSGTGSSYEQYF; j_call: TRBJ2-7; d_call: TRBD1; v_call: TRBV4-1; clone_size: few
cdr3_nt: TGTGCCATCAGTGGGAGCGGGAAAAACACCGGGGAGCTGTTTTTT; cdr3_aa: CAISGSGKNTGELFF; j_call: TRBJ2-2; d_call: TRBD2; v_call: TRBV10-3; clone_size: .